The 23 T cell receptor beta chains in this list originate from one sample, sequenced in a study of T-cell memory formation after mild COVID-19. TCRdb re-called the 5' RACE reads with MiXCR, one entry per CDR3 protein. The table has about 360,000 distinct CDR3 sequences, roughly an eighth seen once. Sequencing was done on a sample of PBMCs or a T cell subset sorted from them (not recorded which). The receptors derive from a man younger than 35 who had mild COVID-19 (a few samples of this study predate the infection). Cell type and time point are not known.

This clonotype has only a few counts. The rearrangement joins TRBV12-3 or TRBV12-4 to TRBJ1-1; D uncertain. V lost 5 bases and J lost 4, with 11 bases in between. CDR3 length: 13 amino acids. The CDR3 region has the DNA TGTGCCAGCAGTGGTGATCCAACCACTGAAGCTTTCTTT. This sequence encodes CASSGDPTTEAFF.

A few counts support this clonotype. In DNA form, the CDR3 reads TGTGCCAGCAGCGTTAGCGCGGGGGGCCCCTACGAGCAGTACTTC. It translates to CASSVSAGGPYEQYF. J is TRBJ2-7 and V is TRBV9; 8 bases are a match to TRBD2. The CDR3 has 15 residues. The germline CDR1 and CDR2 sequences are SGDLS and YYNGEE. The ends lost 2 bases at V and 2 bases at J; junction bases unmatched: 6.

The chain links TRBV4-3 to TRBJ1-1, with 9 bases matching TRBD1. Germline values: CDR1 LGHNA, CDR2 YSLEER. CDR3 length equals 14 residues. Trimming at V came to 8 bases and at J to 2 bases, leaving 6 bases not matched to a gene. The CDR3 region is CASGYTGGNTEAFF. The CDR3 bases are TGCGCCAGCGGTTATACAGGGGGCAACACTGAAGCTTTCTTT.

This chain joins TRBV4-1 and TRBJ2-5; D possibly corresponds to TRBD2 (7 bases). Germline CDR1 and CDR2: MGHRA and YSYEKL. The CDR3 has 17 amino acids. Trimming cost V 2 bases and J 3 bases, with 19 bases left between them. The CDR3 loop is CASSQRRRGGVEETQYF. The CDR3 DNA reads as TGCGCCAGCAGCCAACGAAGGAGAGGGGGGGTTGAAGAGACCCAGTACTTC.

This clonotype has only a few counts. This chain uses TRBV6-5 with TRBJ1-1; D is unclear. Germline V gene data show CDR1 as MNHEY and CDR2 as SVGAGI. The CDR3 consists of 13 residues. V lost 0 bases to trimming and J lost 5 bases, with 7 bases between them. The CDR3 nucleotides are TGTGCCAGCAGTTACTCGCGTAGGACTGAAGCTTTCTTT. This translates into CASSYSRRTEAFF.

This clonotype was counted a few times. The rearrangement joins TRBV9 to TRBJ2-7; D may be TRBD2 (5 bases). The CDR3 loop spans 15 amino acids. Germline V CDR1 and CDR2: SGDLS, YYNGEE. Trimming stripped 3 bases from V and 5 bases from J, with 18 bases between. CDR3 in amino acids: CASSGPSTGVHEQYF. DNA for the CDR3: TGTGCCAGCAGCGGTCCTAGCACGGGCGTACACGAGCAGTACTTC.

This clonotype was seen a handful of times. The chain has TRBV5-1 and TRBJ1-2; D gene ambiguous. The CDR3 has 13 amino acids. CDR1 is SGHRS and CDR2 is YFSETQ in the germline V gene. Trimming shortened V by 1 base and J by 2 bases, and 6 bases separated the two germline ends. CDR3 amino acids: CASSLTRNYGYTF. Written as DNA, the CDR3 is TGCGCCAGCAGCTTGACGAGAAACTATGGCTACACCTTC.

This clonotype came up a few times. This sequence joins TRBV7-2 and TRBJ2-7; D unresolved. Germline V lookup: CDR1 SGHTA, CDR2 FQGNSA. V lost 0 bases, J lost 6 bases, and 9 bases lay in between. The CDR3 sequence is 13 residues long. The CDR3 protein is CASSLAEQIEQYF. The CDR3 DNA is TGTGCCAGCAGCTTAGCGGAGCAAATCGAGCAGTACTTC.

This clonotype has ten or more counts. The gene calls are TRBV20-1 and TRBJ2-7, with a possible D match to TRBD1 (6 bases). CDR1 DFQATT and CDR2 SNEGSKA come from the germline V gene (reference sequence). The CDR3 covers 15 residues. The V end was cut by 5 bases, the J end by 2 bases, with 19 bases between. The CDR3 DNA sequence: TGCAGTGCTTCAACAGGGCAGGCGGTCGCCTACGAGCAGTACTTC. It specifies CSASTGQAVAYEQYF.

This rearrangement joins TRBV9 to TRBJ2-5; 11 nucleotides agree with TRBD2. J gave up 7 bases and V 3 bases, and 11 bases lay outside the gene matches. CDR3 length equals 16 residues. The V gene's germline CDR1 is SGDLS and CDR2 YYNGEE. CDR3 nucleotides: TGTGCCAGCAGCGAGACTAGCGGGGCTGGAAGTGGGACCCAGTACTTC. Protein sequence: CASSETSGAGSGTQYF.

This clonotype was recorded a few times. The V and J genes are TRBV5-1 and TRBJ2-1, with TRBD2 identical over 8 bases. Looked up from germline, CDR1 is SGHRS and CDR2 is YFSETQ. With V trimmed by 0 bases and J by 7 bases, 9 bases remained unmatched. The CDR3 consists of 16 residues. The DNA for the CDR3 is TGCGCCAGCAGCTTGGTTCCGGGGGGGCTGGGTAATGAGCAGTTCTTC. It translates to CASSLVPGGLGNEQFF.

This clonotype has just a few counts. The rearrangement joins TRBV25-1 to TRBJ2-1; possible D gene TRBD2, 6 bases. CDR1 and CDR2 (germline): MGHDK, SYGVNS. The CDR3 totals 13 residues. Trimming left V 2 bases short and J 4 bases short, with 6 bases between. The CDR3 sequence: CASSEAGYNEQFF. The CDR3 region has the DNA TGTGCCAGCAGTGAAGCGGGATACAATGAGCAGTTCTTC.

The V and J genes are TRBV6-2 or TRBV6-3 and TRBJ1-6; D might be TRBD1 (5 bases). Trimming stripped 4 bases from V and 7 bases from J, with 8 bases between. CDR1 and CDR2 (germline): MNHEY, SVGEGT. The CDR3 consists of 13 residues. In DNA, the CDR3 is TGTGCCAGCAGTTGGGACGGAAATTCACCCCTCCACTTT. This sequence encodes CASSWDGNSPLHF.

Only a few counts were recorded for this clonotype. The V and J genes are TRBV4-3 and TRBJ2-7; possibly TRBD2 for D (6 bases). The CDR3 has 14 amino acids. The V gene lost 1 base and the J gene lost 3 bases, with 10 bases spanning the gap. The germline V gene has CDR1 LGHNA and CDR2 YSLEER. The CDR3: CASSQAEGDYEQYF. CDR3 coding DNA: TGCGCCAGCAGCCAAGCGGAGGGAGACTACGAGCAGTACTTC.

CDR3 sequence (DNA): TGTGCCAGCAGTTTTGGCGGGGCCTCCTACAATGAGCAGTTCTTC. It yields the protein CASSFGGASYNEQFF. The chain carries TRBV27 and TRBJ2-1; D possibly corresponds to TRBD2 (6 bases). CDR3 length: 15 residues. Trimming stripped 3 bases from V and 0 bases from J, with 9 bases between. The germline gives CDR1 MNHEY, CDR2 SMNVEV (reference sequence).

In this sample, this clonotype turned up a few times. The genes are TRBV10-2 and TRBJ1-2; a possible D gene is TRBD1 (5 bases). V was cut by 3 bases and J by 4 bases, with 6 bases left in between. This CDR3 has 12 amino acids. The germline V gene encodes CDR1 WSHSY and CDR2 SAAADI. The CDR3, as DNA: TGCGCCAGCAGTGACAGGGTCTATGGCTACACCTTC. This sequence encodes CASSDRVYGYTF.

In this sample, this clonotype turned up a few times. This chain joins TRBV18 and TRBJ1-2; D ambiguous. Trimming removed 4 bases from V and 0 bases from J, with 6 bases in between. The CDR3 consists of 13 residues. Germline V gene sequence: CDR1 KGHSH, CDR2 LQKENI. CDR3 sequence reads: CASSHLANYGYTF. The CDR3 nucleotides read TGTGCCAGCTCACACTTAGCTAACTATGGCTACACCTTC.

The chain uses TRBV7-9 and TRBJ1-2; 7 nucleotides align to TRBD1. Trimming removed 5 bases from V and 4 bases from J; junction bases left unmatched: 7. Looked up from germline, CDR1 is SEHNR and CDR2 is FQNEAQ (reference sequence). This CDR3 comprises 14 residues. CDR3 sequence reads: CASSGRQGIYGYTF. CDR3 nucleotides: TGTGCCAGCAGCGGCCGACAGGGTATCTATGGCTACACCTTC.

Only a few counts were recorded for this clonotype. The gene calls are TRBV20-1 and TRBJ2-5, with TRBD2 matching over 7 bases. Germline V CDR1 and CDR2: DFQATT, SNEGSKA (reference sequence). Losses at the gene ends were 3 bases for V and 2 bases for J; bases not matched to a gene: 9. CDR3 length: 15 residues. The CDR3 region has the DNA TGCAGTGCTAGGGGCCTTGGGGGGGGGCAAGAGACCCAGTACTTC. Amino acids: CSARGLGGGQETQYF.

This clonotype came up many times. The V and J genes are TRBV2 and TRBJ1-2, with D possibly being TRBD1 (6 bases). The CDR3 loop spans 12 amino acids. CDR1 and CDR2 (germline): SNHLY, FYNNEI. Between the trimmed V and J ends, which lost 8 bases and 5 bases, there was a span of 12 bases. Here the CDR3 reads CASEGGVYGYTF. The CDR3 DNA is TGTGCCAGCGAAGGGGGAGTTTATGGCTACACCTTC.

The chain links TRBV4-1 to TRBJ2-3; TRBD2 agrees at 9 bases. Germline values: CDR1 MGHRA, CDR2 YSYEKL. The CDR3 length is 16 residues. The V segment lost 3 bases and the J segment 5 bases; nucleotides outside the gene matches: 9. CDR3 residues: CASSQLAGGIRDTQYF. The CDR3 bases are TGCGCCAGCAGCCAGTTGGCGGGGGGGATCAGAGATACGCAGTATTTT.

The chain links TRBV28 to TRBJ2-1, with 12 bases aligning to TRBD2. V dropped 5 bases and J dropped 1; count of bases not matched to a gene: 12. CDR3 length: 19 residues. CDR1 is MDHEN and CDR2 is SYDVKM in the germline V gene. CDR3 in amino acids: CASSISGLAGGTSYNEQFF. The CDR3 DNA is TGTGCCAGCAGTATCTCGGGACTAGCGGGTGGAACTTCCTACAATGAGCAGTTCTTC.

This clonotype was detected only a few times. This sequence is one base from a far larger clone and is likely a read error. The gene calls are TRBV7-2 and TRBJ2-3, with no clear D. V lost 2 bases and J 8 bases, leaving 8 bases between the germline ends. The length of the CDR3 is 12 residues. Germline CDR1 reads SGHTA; CDR2 reads FQGNSA. The CDR3 protein is CASSLRGATQYF. CDR3 nucleotide sequence: TGTGCCAGCAGCTTAAGAGGAGCTACGCAGTATTTT.